This T cell receptor beta chain was identified during a study of CD8+ T cells in alopecia areata. This clone occurred a few times. Treatment defined: oral pan-JAK inhibitor, 5-10 mg twice daily. Researchers took lesional scalp punch biopsies and peripheral blood from people who were alopecia areata patients. J gave up 3 bases and V 5 bases, and 3 bases lay outside the gene matches. The CDR3 loop spans 13 amino acids. CDR1 and CDR2 from the germline V gene are MNHEY and SMNVEV (reference sequence). RNA extraction was followed by reverse transcription into cDNA, which acted as the sequencing template. Some clones are missing from TCRdb's copy, which holds only in-frame ones; the method was immunoSEQ multiplex PCR. Seen here are about 140,000 clones, roughly 50% observed once, and the top ten hold less than 20%.

This chain links TRBV27 with TRBJ2-7, with 8 bases identical to TRBD1. The TCR sequence derives from a human donor with alopecia areata. This specimen was CD8+ T cells sorted from blood, taken at week 4, from a patient treated with tofacitinib. CDR3 in DNA: TGTGCCAGCAGTCTGGACAGGGACTACGAGCAGTACTTC. The encoded protein is CASSLDRDYEQYF.